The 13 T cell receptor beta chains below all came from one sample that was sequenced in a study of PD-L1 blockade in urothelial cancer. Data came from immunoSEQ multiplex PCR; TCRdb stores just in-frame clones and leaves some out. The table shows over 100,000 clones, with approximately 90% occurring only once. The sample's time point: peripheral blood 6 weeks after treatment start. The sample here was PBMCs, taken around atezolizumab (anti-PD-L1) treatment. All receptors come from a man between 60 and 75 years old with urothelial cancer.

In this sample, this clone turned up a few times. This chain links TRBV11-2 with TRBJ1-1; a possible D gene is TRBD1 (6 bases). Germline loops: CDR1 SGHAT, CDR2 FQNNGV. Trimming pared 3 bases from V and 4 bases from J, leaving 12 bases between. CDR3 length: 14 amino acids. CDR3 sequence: CASSLMGAGTEAFF. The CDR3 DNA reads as TGTGCCAGCAGCTTGATGGGGGCTGGCACTGAAGCTTTCTTT. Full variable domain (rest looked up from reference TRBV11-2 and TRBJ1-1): EAGVAQSPRYKIIEKRQSVAFWCNPISGHATLYWYQQILGQGPKLLIQFQNNGVVDDSQLPKDRFSAERLKGVDSTLKIQPAKLEDSAVYLCASSLMGAGTEAFFGQGTRLTVV.

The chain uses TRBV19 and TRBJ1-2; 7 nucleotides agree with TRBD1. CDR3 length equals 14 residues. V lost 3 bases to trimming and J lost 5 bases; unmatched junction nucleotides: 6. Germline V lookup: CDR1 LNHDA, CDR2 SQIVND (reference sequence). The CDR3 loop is CASSMGDRTYGYTF. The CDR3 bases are TGTGCCAGTAGTATGGGGGACAGAACTTATGGCTACACCTTC.

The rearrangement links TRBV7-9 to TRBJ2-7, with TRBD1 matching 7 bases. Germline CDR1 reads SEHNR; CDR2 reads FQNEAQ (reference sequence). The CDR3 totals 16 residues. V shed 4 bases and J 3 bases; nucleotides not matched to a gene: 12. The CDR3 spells CASSSGQAARFYEQYF. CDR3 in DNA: TGTGCCAGCAGCTCAGGACAGGCCGCGAGGTTCTACGAGCAGTACTTC.

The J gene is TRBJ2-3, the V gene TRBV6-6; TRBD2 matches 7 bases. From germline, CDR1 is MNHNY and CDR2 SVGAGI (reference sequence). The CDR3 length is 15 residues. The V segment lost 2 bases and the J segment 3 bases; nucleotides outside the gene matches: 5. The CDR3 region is CASSYTGEGTDTQYF. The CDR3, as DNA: TGTGCCAGCAGTTACACCGGGGAGGGGACAGATACGCAGTATTTT.

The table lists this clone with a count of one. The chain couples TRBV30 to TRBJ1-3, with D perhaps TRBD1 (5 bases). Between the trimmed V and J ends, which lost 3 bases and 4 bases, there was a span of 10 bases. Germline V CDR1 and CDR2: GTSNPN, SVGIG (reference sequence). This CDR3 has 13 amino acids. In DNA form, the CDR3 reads TGTGCCTGGAGGCCGACAGCCGGAAACACCATATATTTT. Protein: CAWRPTAGNTIYF.

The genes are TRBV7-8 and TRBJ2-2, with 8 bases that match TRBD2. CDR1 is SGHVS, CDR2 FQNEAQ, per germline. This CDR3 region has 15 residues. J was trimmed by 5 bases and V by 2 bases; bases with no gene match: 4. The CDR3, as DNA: TGTGCCAGCAGCTTATTCAGCGGGAGTACCGGGGAGCTGTTTTTT. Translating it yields CASSLFSGSTGELFF.

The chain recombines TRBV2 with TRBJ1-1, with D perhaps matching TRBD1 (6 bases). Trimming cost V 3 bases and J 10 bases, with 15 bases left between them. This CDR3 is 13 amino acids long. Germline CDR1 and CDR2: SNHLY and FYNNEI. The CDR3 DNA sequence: TGTGCCAGCAGTGATGAAGGGGGTGTGCTAGCTTTCTTT. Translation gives CASSDEGGVLAFF.

The CDR3 here is CASVRAGPGNTIYF. CDR3 nucleotide sequence: TGTGCCAGCGTCAGGGCGGGACCTGGAAACACCATATATTTT. V is TRBV6-5 and J is TRBJ1-3; D might be TRBD1 (5 bases). CDR1 and CDR2 from the germline V gene are MNHEY and SVGAGI. V dropped 8 bases and J dropped 2 bases, with 13 bases sitting between them. The CDR3 runs to 14 residues.

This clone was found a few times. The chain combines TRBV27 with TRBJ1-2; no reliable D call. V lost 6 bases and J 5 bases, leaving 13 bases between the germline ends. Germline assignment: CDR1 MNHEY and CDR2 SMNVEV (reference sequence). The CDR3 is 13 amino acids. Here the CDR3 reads CASRPSVRYGYTF. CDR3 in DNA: TGTGCCAGCAGACCATCGGTTCGGTATGGCTACACCTTC.

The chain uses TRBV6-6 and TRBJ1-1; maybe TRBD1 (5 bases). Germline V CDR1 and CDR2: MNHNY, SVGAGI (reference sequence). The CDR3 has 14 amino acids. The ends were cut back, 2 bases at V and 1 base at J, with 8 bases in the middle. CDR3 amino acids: CASSYGGENTEAFF. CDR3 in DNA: TGTGCCAGCAGTTACGGAGGGGAGAACACTGAAGCTTTCTTT.

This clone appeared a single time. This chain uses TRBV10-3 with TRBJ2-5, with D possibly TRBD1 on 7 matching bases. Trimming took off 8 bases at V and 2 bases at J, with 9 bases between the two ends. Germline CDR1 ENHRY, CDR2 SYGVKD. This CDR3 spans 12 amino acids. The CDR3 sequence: CAIAGQQETQYF. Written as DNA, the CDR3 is TGTGCCATCGCGGGACAGCAAGAGACCCAGTACTTC.

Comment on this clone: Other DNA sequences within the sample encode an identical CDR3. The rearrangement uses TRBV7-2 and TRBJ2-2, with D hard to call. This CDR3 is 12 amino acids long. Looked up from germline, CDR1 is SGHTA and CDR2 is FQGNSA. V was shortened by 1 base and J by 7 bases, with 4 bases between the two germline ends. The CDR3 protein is CASSLDIGELFF. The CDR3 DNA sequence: TGTGCCAGCAGCTTAGACATCGGGGAGCTGTTTTTT.

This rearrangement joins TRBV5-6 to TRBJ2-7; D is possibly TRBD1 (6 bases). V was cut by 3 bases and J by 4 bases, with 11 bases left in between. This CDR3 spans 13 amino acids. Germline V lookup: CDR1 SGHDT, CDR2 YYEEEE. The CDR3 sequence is CASSSRRGYEQYF. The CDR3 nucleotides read TGTGCCAGCAGCTCTCGAAGGGGGTACGAGCAGTACTTC.